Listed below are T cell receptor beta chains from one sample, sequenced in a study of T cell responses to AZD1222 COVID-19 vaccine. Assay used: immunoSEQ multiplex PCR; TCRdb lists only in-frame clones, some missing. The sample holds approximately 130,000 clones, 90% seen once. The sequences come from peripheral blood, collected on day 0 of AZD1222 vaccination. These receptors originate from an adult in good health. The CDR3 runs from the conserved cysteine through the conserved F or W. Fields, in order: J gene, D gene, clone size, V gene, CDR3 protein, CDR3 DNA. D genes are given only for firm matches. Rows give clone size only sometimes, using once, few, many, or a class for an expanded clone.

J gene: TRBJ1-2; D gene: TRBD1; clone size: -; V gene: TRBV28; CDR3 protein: CASRPSLPGQALGGYTF; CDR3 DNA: TGTGCCAGCCGCCCATCTCTCCCCGGACAGGCGCTGGGTGGCTACACCTTC
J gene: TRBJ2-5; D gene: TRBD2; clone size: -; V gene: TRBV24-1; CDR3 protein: CATSDFSGREETQYF; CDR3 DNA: TGTGCCACCAGTGATTTTAGCGGGAGGGAAGAGACCCAGTACTTC
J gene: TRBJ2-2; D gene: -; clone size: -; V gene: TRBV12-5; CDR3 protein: CASGQGRTGELFF; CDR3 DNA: TGTGCTAGTGGTCAGGGGCGCACCGGGGAGCTGTTTTTT
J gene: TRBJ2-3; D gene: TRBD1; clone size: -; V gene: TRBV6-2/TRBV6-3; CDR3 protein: CASSRTGSSDTQYF; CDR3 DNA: TGTGCCAGCAGTCGGACAGGGTCCTCAGATACGCAGTATTTT
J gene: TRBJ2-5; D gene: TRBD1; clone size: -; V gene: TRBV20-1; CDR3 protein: CSASRGTGLVGETQYF; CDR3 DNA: TGCAGTGCTAGTCGGGGGACAGGGCTAGTGGGAGAGACCCAGTACTTC
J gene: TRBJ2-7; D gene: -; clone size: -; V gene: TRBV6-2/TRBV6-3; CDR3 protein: CASSYVRLFEQYF; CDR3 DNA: TGTGCCAGCAGTTACGTAAGACTGTTCGAGCAGTACTTC
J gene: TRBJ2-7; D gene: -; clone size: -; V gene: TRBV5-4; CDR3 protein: CASSSGVEQYF; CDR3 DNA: TGTGCCAGCAGCTCAGGGGTCGAGCAGTACTTC
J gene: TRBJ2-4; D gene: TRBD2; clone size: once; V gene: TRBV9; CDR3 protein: CASSARGGSQENIQYF; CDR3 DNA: TGTGCCAGCAGCGCGAGGGGCGGGAGTCAGGAAAACATTCAGTACTTC
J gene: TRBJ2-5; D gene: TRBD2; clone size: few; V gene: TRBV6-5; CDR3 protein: CASSGDYQETQYF; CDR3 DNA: TGTGCCAGCAGCGGGGACTATCAAGAGACCCAGTACTTC
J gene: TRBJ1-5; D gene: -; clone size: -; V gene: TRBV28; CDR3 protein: CASSLPGGGFQAQHF; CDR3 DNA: TGTGCCAGCAGTTTACCGGGGGGCGGTTTTCAGGCCCAGCATTTT
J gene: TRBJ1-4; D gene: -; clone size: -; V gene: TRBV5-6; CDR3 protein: CASSIGTPDREKLFF; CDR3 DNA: TGTGCCAGCAGCATTGGGACACCCGATAGGGAAAAACTGTTTTTT
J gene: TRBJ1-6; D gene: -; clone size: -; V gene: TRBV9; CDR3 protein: CASSVGGGAPLHF; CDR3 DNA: TGTGCCAGCAGCGTAGGTGGGGGGGCTCCCCTCCACTTT
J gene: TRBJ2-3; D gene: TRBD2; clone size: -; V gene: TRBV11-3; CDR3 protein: CASSSRLAGPTDTQYF; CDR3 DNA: TGTGCCAGCAGCTCCCGCCTAGCGGGGCCCACAGATACGCAGTATTTT
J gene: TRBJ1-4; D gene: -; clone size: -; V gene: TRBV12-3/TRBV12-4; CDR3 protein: CASSYQPVEKLFF; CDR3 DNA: TGTGCCAGCTCCTATCAGCCAGTAGAAAAACTGTTTTTT
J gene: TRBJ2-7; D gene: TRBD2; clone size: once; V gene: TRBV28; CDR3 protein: CASSSQVGREGLYEQYF; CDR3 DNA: TGTGCCAGCAGTTCCCAAGTCGGTCGGGAGGGCCTCTACGAGCAGTACTTC
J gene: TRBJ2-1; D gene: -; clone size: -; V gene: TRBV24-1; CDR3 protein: CATSPSSYNEQFF; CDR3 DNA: TGTGCCACCAGTCCGAGCTCCTACAATGAGCAGTTCTTC
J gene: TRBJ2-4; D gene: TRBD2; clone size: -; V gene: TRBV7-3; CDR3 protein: CASSLRGSGLAGENIQYF; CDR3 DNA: TGTGCCAGCAGCTTAAGGGGGAGTGGACTAGCGGGAGAAAACATTCAGTACTTC
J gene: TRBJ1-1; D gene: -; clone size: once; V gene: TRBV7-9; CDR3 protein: CASSRQEGTEAFF; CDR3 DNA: TGTGCCAGCAGTCGACAGGAAGGCACTGAAGCTTTCTTT
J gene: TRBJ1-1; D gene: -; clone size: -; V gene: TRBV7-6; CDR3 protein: CASRPPGGENTEAFF; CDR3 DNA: TGTGCCAGCAGACCCCCTGGAGGGGAGAACACTGAAGCTTTCTTT
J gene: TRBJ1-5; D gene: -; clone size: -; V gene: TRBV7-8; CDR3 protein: CASSLVGQGNQPQHF; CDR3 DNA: TGTGCCAGCAGCTTAGTAGGGCAGGGCAATCAGCCCCAGCATTTT
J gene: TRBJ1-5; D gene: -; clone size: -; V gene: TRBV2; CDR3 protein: CASSQDSFNQPQHF; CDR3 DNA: TGTGCCAGCAGTCAAGACAGCTTCAATCAGCCCCAGCATTTT
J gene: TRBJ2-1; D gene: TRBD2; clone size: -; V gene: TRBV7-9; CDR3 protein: CASSLDLAGEDEQFF; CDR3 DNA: TGTGCCAGCAGCTTAGACCTAGCGGGGGAAGATGAGCAGTTCTTC
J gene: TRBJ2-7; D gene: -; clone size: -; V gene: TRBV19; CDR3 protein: CASSIGGTRTYEQYF; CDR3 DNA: TGTGCCAGTAGTATAGGGGGGACACGAACCTACGAGCAGTACTTC
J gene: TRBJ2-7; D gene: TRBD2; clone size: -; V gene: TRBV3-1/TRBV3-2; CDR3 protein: CASSHPTSGRIMYEQYF; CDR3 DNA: TGTGCCAGCAGCCACCCGACTAGCGGGAGAATTATGTACGAGCAGTACTTC
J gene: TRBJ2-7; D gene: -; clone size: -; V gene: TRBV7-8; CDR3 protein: CASSLVVGTDPSSYEQYF; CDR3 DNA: TGTGCCAGCAGCTTAGTAGTGGGGACGGACCCCAGCTCCTACGAGCAGTACTTC
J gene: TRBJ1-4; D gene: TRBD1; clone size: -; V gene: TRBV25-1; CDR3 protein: CASSGWTGATNEKLFF; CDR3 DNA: TGTGCCAGCAGTGGATGGACAGGGGCCACTAATGAAAAACTGTTTTTT
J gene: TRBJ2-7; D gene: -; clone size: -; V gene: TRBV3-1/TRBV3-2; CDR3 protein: CASKEGAFSYEQYF; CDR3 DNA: TGTGCCAGCAAAGAAGGAGCGTTCTCCTACGAGCAGTACTTC
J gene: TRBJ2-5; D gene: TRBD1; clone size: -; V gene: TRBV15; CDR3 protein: CATSRVFGNRGQETQYF; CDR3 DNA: TGTGCCACCAGCAGAGTATTTGGAAACAGGGGTCAAGAGACCCAGTACTTC
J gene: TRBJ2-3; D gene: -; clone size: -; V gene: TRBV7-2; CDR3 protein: CASSLAFGTFLASTDTQYF; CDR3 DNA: TGTGCCAGCAGCTTAGCGTTCGGCACTTTCTTGGCTAGCACAGATACGCAGTATTTT
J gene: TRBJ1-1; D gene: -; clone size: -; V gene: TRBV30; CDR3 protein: CAWSVPWGDTEAFF; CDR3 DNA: TGTGCCTGGAGTGTACCTTGGGGGGACACTGAAGCTTTCTTT
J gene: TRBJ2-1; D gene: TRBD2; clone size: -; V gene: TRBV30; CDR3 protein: CAWSVPPRTSYNEQFF; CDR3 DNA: TGTGCCTGGAGTGTACCCCCCCGGACTAGCTACAATGAGCAGTTCTTC
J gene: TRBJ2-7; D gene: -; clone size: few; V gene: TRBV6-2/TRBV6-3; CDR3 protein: CASSYSPGSPSYEQYF; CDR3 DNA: TGTGCCAGCAGTTACTCGCCAGGGAGCCCCTCCTACGAGCAGTACTTC
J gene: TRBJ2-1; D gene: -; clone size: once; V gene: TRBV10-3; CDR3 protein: CAISESRRGRDNEQFF; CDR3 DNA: TGTGCCATCAGTGAGTCGCGGAGGGGTCGCGACAATGAGCAGTTCTTC
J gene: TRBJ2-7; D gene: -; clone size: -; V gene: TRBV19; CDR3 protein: CASSPRWVSYEQYF; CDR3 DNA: TGTGCCAGTAGTCCCCGATGGGTATCCTACGAGCAGTACTTC
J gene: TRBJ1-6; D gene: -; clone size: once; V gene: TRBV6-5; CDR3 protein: CASSSESYSPLHF; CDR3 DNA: TGTGCCAGCAGTTCAGAAAGTTATTCACCCCTCCACTTT
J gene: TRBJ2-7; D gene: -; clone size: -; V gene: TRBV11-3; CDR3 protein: CASSTTSHEQYF; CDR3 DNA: TGTGCCAGCAGCACAACTAGCCACGAGCAGTACTTC
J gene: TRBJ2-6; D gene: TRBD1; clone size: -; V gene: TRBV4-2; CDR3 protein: CASSQGSGGEVVRGSGANVLTF; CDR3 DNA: TGTGCCAGCAGCCAAGGTTCAGGGGGCGAGGTGGTTAGGGGCTCTGGGGCCAACGTCCTGACTTTC
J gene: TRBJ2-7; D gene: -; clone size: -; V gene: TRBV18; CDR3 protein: CASSPPVRRDYEQYF; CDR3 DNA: TGTGCCAGCTCACCCCCCGTGAGGCGGGACTACGAGCAGTACTTC
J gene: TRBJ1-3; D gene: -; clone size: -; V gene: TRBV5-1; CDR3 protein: CASSLFDAGNTIYF; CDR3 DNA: TGCGCCAGCAGCTTGTTTGATGCCGGAAACACCATATATTTT
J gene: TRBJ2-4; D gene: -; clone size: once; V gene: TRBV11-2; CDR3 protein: CASSAIAKNIQYF; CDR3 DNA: TGTGCCAGCAGCGCTATAGCCAAAAACATTCAGTACTTC
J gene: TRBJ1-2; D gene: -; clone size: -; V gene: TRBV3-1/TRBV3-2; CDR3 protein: CASSQAGPMIYGYTF; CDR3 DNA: TGTGCCAGCAGCCAAGCGGGACCGATGATCTATGGCTACACCTTC
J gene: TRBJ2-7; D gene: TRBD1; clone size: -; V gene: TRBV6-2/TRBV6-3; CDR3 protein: CASSLPGQGLEQYF; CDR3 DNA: TGTGCCAGCAGTCTTCCGGGACAGGGGCTCGAGCAGTACTTC
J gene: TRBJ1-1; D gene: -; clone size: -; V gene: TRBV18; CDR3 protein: CASSPQEITEAFF; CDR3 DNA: TGTGCCAGCTCACCCCAGGAGATCACTGAAGCTTTCTTT
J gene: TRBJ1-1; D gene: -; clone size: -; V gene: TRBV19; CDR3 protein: CASSAGVYTEAFF; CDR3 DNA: TGTGCCAGTAGTGCAGGGGTTTACACTGAAGCTTTCTTT
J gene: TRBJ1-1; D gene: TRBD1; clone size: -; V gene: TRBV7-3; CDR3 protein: CASSPHRGRVTEAFF; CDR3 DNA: TGTGCCAGCAGCCCCCACAGGGGGCGGGTCACTGAAGCTTTCTTT
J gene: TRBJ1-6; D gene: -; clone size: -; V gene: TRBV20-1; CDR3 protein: CSASKQGSVASPLHF; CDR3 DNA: TGCAGTGCTAGTAAACAGGGATCAGTAGCTTCACCCCTCCACTTT
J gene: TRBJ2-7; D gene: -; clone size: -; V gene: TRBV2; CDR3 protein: CASSEFQYKTYEQYF; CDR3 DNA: TGTGCCAGCAGTGAATTCCAGTACAAAACCTACGAGCAGTACTTC
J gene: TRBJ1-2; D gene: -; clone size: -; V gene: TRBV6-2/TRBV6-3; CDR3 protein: CASSYARGWRGYTF; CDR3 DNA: TGTGCCAGCAGTTACGCACGGGGCTGGCGGGGCTACACCTTC
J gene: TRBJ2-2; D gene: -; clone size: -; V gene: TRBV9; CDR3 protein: CASNRQAGELFF; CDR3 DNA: TGTGCCAGCAATCGGCAGGCCGGGGAGCTGTTTTTT
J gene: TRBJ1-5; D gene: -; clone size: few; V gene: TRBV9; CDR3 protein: CASSGPSGQPQHF; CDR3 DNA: TGTGCCAGCAGCGGTCCGTCGGGCCAGCCCCAGCATTTT
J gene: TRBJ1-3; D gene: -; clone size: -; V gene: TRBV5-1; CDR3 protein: CASSFGDSGNTIYF; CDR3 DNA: TGCGCCAGCAGCTTCGGGGACTCTGGAAACACCATATATTTT
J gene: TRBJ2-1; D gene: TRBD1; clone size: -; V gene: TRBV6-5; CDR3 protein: CASSSVTGQWGEQFF; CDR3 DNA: TGTGCCAGCAGTTCCGTAACGGGACAGTGGGGTGAGCAGTTCTTC
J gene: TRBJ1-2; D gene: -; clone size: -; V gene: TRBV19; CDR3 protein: CASSKDSPYGYTF; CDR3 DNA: TGTGCCAGTAGTAAAGACAGCCCATATGGCTACACCTTC
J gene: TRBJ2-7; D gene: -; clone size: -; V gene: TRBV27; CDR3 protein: CASSPPPGPYEQYF; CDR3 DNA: TGTGCCAGCAGTCCTCCGCCGGGACCCTACGAGCAGTACTTC
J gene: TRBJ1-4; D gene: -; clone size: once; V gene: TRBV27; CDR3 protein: CASGPGHFNEKLFF; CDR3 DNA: TGTGCCAGCGGTCCGGGACACTTTAATGAAAAACTGTTTTTT
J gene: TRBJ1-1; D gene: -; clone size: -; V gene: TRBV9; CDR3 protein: CASSAPRNEAFF; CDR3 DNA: TGTGCCAGCAGCGCCCCCAGAAACGAAGCTTTCTTT
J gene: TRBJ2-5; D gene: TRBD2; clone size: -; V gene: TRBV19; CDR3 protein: CASSIAGGPGETQYF; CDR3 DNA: TGTGCCAGTAGTATAGCGGGGGGGCCGGGGGAGACCCAGTACTTC
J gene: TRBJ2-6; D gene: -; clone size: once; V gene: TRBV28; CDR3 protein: CASSLIRSAGANVLTF; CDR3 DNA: TGTGCCAGCAGTTTAATCAGGTCGGCTGGGGCCAACGTCCTGACTTTC